This T cell receptor beta chain was identified in a study of cytomegalovirus exposure and HLA in healthy donors. Study-wide results and limits: In a later analysis, a missense DCLRE1C variant was linked to TCR beta V- and J-gene trimming.

In the case of this clone: Its matching antigen is unknown.

Amplification used 60 Vbeta primers and 13 Jbeta primers. The table came from immunoSEQ multiplex PCR; TCRdb's copy has only in-frame clones and leaves some out. The sample lists about 210,000 clones, 75% to 85% occurring once. Though probably carrying unrecorded immune exposures, donors were nominally healthy at sampling. Per germline, CDR1 SEHNR and CDR2 FQNEAQ (reference sequence). The CDR3 covers 15 residues. V lost 6 bases to trimming and J lost 2 bases, with 16 bases between them. The sample taken for sequencing was PBMCs. This sequence originates from a male donor in good health and CMV-seropositive. The chain recombines TRBV7-9 with TRBJ1-1, with D uncertain. The CDR3 DNA is TGTGCCAGCAGTGGGTCGGGAACCATAAACACTGAAGCTTTCTTT. Its translation: CASSGSGTINTEAFF.